A selection of T cell receptor beta chains follows, all from one sample in a study of beta chain features in type 1 diabetes. The data were produced by immunoSEQ multiplex PCR, yet TCRdb's version contains in-frame clones alone and is incomplete. This table holds hundreds of thousands of clones, around 15% found once. What was sequenced was naive CD4+ T cells from blood. These receptors came from a man aged 18 to 29 in good health. Each CDR3 is given with its conserved first and last residue. D genes are given only for firm matches. The size entry is marked missing in some rows and otherwise reads once, few, many or a size class.

d_call,v_call,j_call,clone_size,cdr3_aa,cdr3_nt
-,TRBV28,TRBJ1-2,-,CASSLGGFGYTF,TGTGCCAGCAGTTTGGGGGGGTTTGGCTACACCTTC
-,TRBV10-3,TRBJ2-7,few,CAIRQGTYEQYF,TGTGCCATCAGACAGGGCACCTACGAGCAGTACTTC
-,TRBV9,TRBJ1-2,-,CASSVEQGRNYGYTF,TGTGCCAGCAGCGTAGAACAGGGTAGGAACTATGGCTACACCTTC
TRBD2,TRBV29-1,TRBJ2-7,few,CSVVRLAGTYEQYF,TGCAGCGTTGTTCGACTAGCGGGCACCTACGAGCAGTACTTC
-,TRBV5-1,TRBJ2-6,-,CASRVPGANVLTF,TGCGCCAGCAGGGTTCCTGGGGCCAACGTCCTGACTTTC
-,TRBV5-1,TRBJ1-1,few,CASTLQGWNTEAFF,TGCGCCAGCACCCTACAGGGTTGGAACACTGAAGCTTTCTTT
-,TRBV14,TRBJ2-1,-,CASSQFSRDNEQFF,TGTGCCAGCAGCCAATTCAGTAGGGACAATGAGCAGTTCTTC
TRBD1,TRBV7-7,TRBJ2-1,few,CASSLGTGVNNEQFF,TGTGCTAGCAGCTTAGGGACAGGGGTCAACAATGAGCAGTTCTTC
-,TRBV30,TRBJ1-1,-,CAWSPPGRGLNTEAFF,TGTGCCTGGAGTCCCCCCGGAAGGGGCCTGAACACTGAAGCTTTCTTT
-,TRBV7-2,TRBJ1-4,-,CASSLETQRNEKLFF,TGTGCCAGCAGCTTAGAAACACAGAGAAATGAAAAACTGTTTTTT
-,TRBV11-2,TRBJ2-7,-,CASSSRSGYEQYF,TGTGCCAGCAGCTCACGGAGCGGGTACGAGCAGTACTTC
TRBD2,TRBV11-2,TRBJ2-5,-,CASRRLAGTPAETQYF,TGTGCCAGCAGACGACTAGCGGGAACCCCGGCAGAGACCCAGTACTTC
TRBD1,TRBV27,TRBJ1-6,-,CASGRQGNSPLHF,TGTGCCAGCGGAAGACAGGGTAATTCACCCCTCCACTTT
-,TRBV10-3,TRBJ2-7,few,CAISDVLGSYEQYF,TGTGCCATCAGTGATGTATTGGGTTCCTACGAGCAGTACTTC
-,TRBV28,TRBJ2-5,-,CASSMGQETQYF,TGTGCCAGCAGCATGGGCCAAGAGACCCAGTACTTC
-,TRBV20-1,TRBJ1-2,few,CSALEISGYTF,TGCAGTGCTCTTGAGATATCTGGCTACACCTTC
-,TRBV29-1,TRBJ1-2,-,CSVTSSSSSYGYTF,TGCAGCGTCACCTCGTCCTCATCGTCCTATGGCTACACCTTC
TRBD2,TRBV4-1,TRBJ2-1,few,CASSTGGIRSYNEQFF,TGCGCCAGCAGCACGGGGGGTATCCGCTCCTACAATGAGCAGTTCTTC
TRBD2,TRBV28,TRBJ2-1,-,CASSSLTAFLAGGPVGEQFF,TGTGCCAGCAGTTCCCTGACAGCATTCCTAGCGGGAGGGCCGGTAGGAGAGCAGTTCTTC
-,TRBV10-2,TRBJ1-3,-,CASSEEGVSGNTIYF,TGCGCCAGCAGTGAGGAGGGAGTCTCTGGAAACACCATATATTTT
-,TRBV7-3,TRBJ2-1,-,CASSLQGGLLNEQFF,TGTGCCAGCAGCTTACAAGGGGGGCTACTTAATGAGCAGTTCTTC
-,TRBV7-3,TRBJ2-1,-,CASSQGSYNEQFF,TGTGCCAGCAGTCAGGGGTCCTACAATGAGCAGTTCTTC
TRBD1,TRBV30,TRBJ2-1,-,CAWSLPGTGVSEQFF,TGTGCCTGGAGTTTACCCGGGACAGGGGTCAGTGAGCAGTTCTTC
-,TRBV4-3,TRBJ1-3,few,CASSQQEESGNTIYF,TGCGCCAGCAGCCAACAGGAGGAATCTGGAAACACCATATATTTT